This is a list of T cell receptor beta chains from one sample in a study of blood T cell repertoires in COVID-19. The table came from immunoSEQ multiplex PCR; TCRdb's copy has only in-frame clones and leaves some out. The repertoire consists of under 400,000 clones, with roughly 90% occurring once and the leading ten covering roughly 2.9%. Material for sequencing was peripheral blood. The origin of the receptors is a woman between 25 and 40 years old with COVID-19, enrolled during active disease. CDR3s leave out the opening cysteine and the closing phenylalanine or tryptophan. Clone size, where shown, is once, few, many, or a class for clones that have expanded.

TSSQDREDTEAF	.	TRBV1
ASSSRENSPLH	.	TRBV6-5
ATSYTANYGYT	.	TRBV19
ASSQDRGAGGYT	.	TRBV27
ASSLGHASYGYT	few	TRBV5-8
ASSFVDSSYEQY	.	TRBV27
ASSQFPGAYEQY	.	TRBV14
ASSSGLADYEQY	.	TRBV9
AWRPTDRGYEAF	.	TRBV30
ASRLGQGAAEAF	.	TRBV23-1
ASSAPSSYNSPLH	.	TRBV28
ASSSIGAAYGYT	once	TRBV7-2
AWSETGGTKAF	once	TRBV30
ASSSLGGNTEAF	.	TRBV6-5
ASSFKTAATNEKLF	.	TRBV5-8
SVDGGTSTDTQY	.	TRBV29-1
ASSYGGDEQF	.	TRBV6-6
ASSSPGGVNTEAF	.	TRBV9
ASSQAAGRAGSYEQY	.	TRBV3-1/TRBV3-2
ASSDFSVNSYEQY	.	TRBV25-1
ASSSELDRGRTEAF	.	TRBV18
ASSVDLAGDLTEQF	once	TRBV9
ASRSWGPEEPQH	.	TRBV28
ASSIAGGLRTDTQY	.	TRBV19
ASSPGTGMPQH	.	TRBV2
ASSQVLADTGELF	.	TRBV3-1/TRBV3-2
ASSDGGRDTEAF	few	TRBV10-1
ASSPGILEEKLF	.	TRBV6-5
ASSPHRGDTEAF	.	TRBV27
AISGGQGARSTEAF	.	TRBV10-3
ASSEDRGIGGYT	.	TRBV9
ASSTMITGTGLNEQF	.	TRBV5-1